One and the same sample provided the 29 T cell receptor beta chains below, sequenced in a study of OX40 agonist ivuxolimab in advanced cancers. Data came from immunoSEQ multiplex PCR; TCRdb stores just in-frame clones and leaves some out. Of 100,000 to 150,000 clones listed, 92% are singletons. The input for sequencing was CD4+ or CD8+ T cells sorted from blood, taken in a trial of the OX40 agonist ivuxolimab. These receptors originate from an adult with an advanced solid tumor such as melanoma, head and neck, liver or kidney cancer.

The J gene is TRBJ1-3, the V gene TRBV9, with D unclear. Per the germline V gene, CDR1 is SGDLS and CDR2 is YYNGEE. The CDR3 is 14 amino acids. Trimming removed 4 bases from V and 9 bases from J, with 17 bases in between. The CDR3 region is CASSPSDISVTIYF. The CDR3 coding sequence is TGTGCCAGCAGCCCTTCCGACATCTCGGTCACCATATATTTT.

This rearrangement joins TRBV7-2 to TRBJ2-6; the D is unclear. There are 17 residues in the CDR3. Germline V gene lookup returns CDR1 SGHTA and CDR2 FQGNSA. The V end was cut by 5 bases, the J end by 0 bases, with 14 bases between. CDR3 nucleotides: TGTGCCAGCAGCCCCCGACCGCCTGGCTCTGGGGCCAACGTCCTGACTTTC. Protein product: CASSPRPPGSGANVLTF.

This sequence joins TRBV9 and TRBJ2-5, with D possibly TRBD2 on 6 matching bases. The CDR3 is made up of 14 amino acids. V was trimmed by 4 bases and J by 1 base, leaving 11 bases between them. CDR1 is SGDLS and CDR2 is YYNGEE in the germline V gene. This CDR3 is CASSYGTSQETQYF. The CDR3 DNA sequence: TGTGCCAGCAGCTACGGGACTTCCCAAGAGACCCAGTACTTC.

This clone has a single count. J is TRBJ2-5 and V is TRBV25-1, with 14 bases aligning to TRBD2. CDR1 is MGHDK and CDR2 is SYGVNS in the germline V gene. The CDR3 is made up of 16 amino acids. With V trimmed by 8 bases and J by 4 bases, 9 bases remained unmatched. The CDR3 DNA reads as TGTGCCAGCGCGCGGGGCGGGACTAGCGGGAGAGAGACCCAGTACTTC. Its protein product is CASARGGTSGRETQYF.

The chain employs TRBV28 and TRBJ1-2; maybe TRBD1 (6 bases). Germline CDR1 is MDHEN and CDR2 is SYDVKM. Trimming stripped 6 bases from V and 4 bases from J, with 15 bases between. The CDR3 loop spans 14 amino acids. The CDR3 DNA is TGTGCCAGCAGCCGATTACAGGGTGCCTATGGCTACACCTTC. Amino acids: CASSRLQGAYGYTF.

This sequence joins TRBV5-4 and TRBJ2-2; no reliable D call. The germline V and J ends were trimmed by 2 bases and 6 bases, with 14 bases remaining between them. Germline values: CDR1 SGHNT, CDR2 YYREEE (reference sequence). The CDR3 has 15 amino acids. The DNA of the CDR3 is TGTGCCAGCAGCTTAAGGAGAGACCGAGCCGGGGAGCTGTTTTTT. It encodes CASSLRRDRAGELFF.

The chain combines TRBV30 with TRBJ2-1; D call uncertain. Germline CDR1 reads GTSNPN; CDR2 reads SVGIG (reference sequence). Trimming stripped 5 bases from V and 4 bases from J, with 12 bases between. The CDR3 covers 13 residues. The DNA of the CDR3 is TGTGCCTGGTCCCGTCAGACTTACAATGAGCAGTTCTTC. Protein sequence: CAWSRQTYNEQFF.

The CDR3 spells CASSAAQGDQPQHF. CDR3 DNA: TGTGCCAGCAGTGCGGCCCAGGGAGATCAGCCCCAGCATTTT. This chain joins TRBV6-5 and TRBJ1-5, with D perhaps matching TRBD1 (5 bases). Germline-derived CDR1 and CDR2 are MNHEY and SVGAGI. The ends were cut back, 5 bases at V and 5 bases at J, with 13 bases in the middle. The CDR3 runs 14 residues.

This chain uses TRBV19 with TRBJ2-7; 7 bases map to TRBD2. This CDR3 comprises 15 residues. With V trimmed by 3 bases and J by 1 base, 6 bases remained unmatched. Germline assignment: CDR1 LNHDA and CDR2 SQIVND (reference sequence). The CDR3: CASSMGEGGSYEQYF. The CDR3 bases are TGTGCCAGTAGTATGGGGGAGGGCGGTTCCTACGAGCAGTACTTC.

The chain couples TRBV19 to TRBJ2-1; no reliable D call. Trimming shortened V by 2 bases and J by 5 bases, and 16 bases separated the two germline ends. Germline CDR1 reads LNHDA; CDR2 reads SQIVND (reference sequence). This CDR3 spans 16 amino acids. The CDR3 bases are TGTGCCAGTAGTATATGGAGTCCCCCTGTGGACAATGAGCAGTTCTTC. Its protein is CASSIWSPPVDNEQFF.

CDR3 loop: CASTPRVISGNTIYF. The CDR3 DNA sequence: TGCGCCAGCACCCCCCGGGTGATCTCTGGAAACACCATATATTTT. The J gene is TRBJ1-3, the V gene TRBV4-1; D ambiguous. Deletions cut 7 bases from V and 0 bases from J, with 13 bases between. Germline V CDR1 and CDR2: MGHRA, YSYEKL. The CDR3 is 15 amino acids.

The chain couples TRBV6-1 to TRBJ1-1, with unresolved D. Germline CDR1 and CDR2: MNHNS and SASEGT. Deletions cut 2 bases from V and 5 bases from J, with 6 bases between. The CDR3 totals 12 residues. CDR3 in DNA: TGTGCCAGCAGTGAATTACGGACTGAAGCTTTCTTT. Translation gives CASSELRTEAFF.

This sequence joins TRBV27 and TRBJ2-5; no firm D call. CDR1 is MNHEY, CDR2 SMNVEV, per germline (reference sequence). V lost 6 bases, J lost 1 base, and 12 bases lay in between. This CDR3 is 14 amino acids long. The CDR3 is CASSQSPPQETQYF. CDR3 in DNA: TGTGCCAGCAGCCAATCCCCCCCCCAAGAGACCCAGTACTTC.

The chain is built from TRBV11-2 and TRBJ1-3; 7 nucleotides line up with TRBD1. Germline CDR1 and CDR2: SGHAT and FQNNGV. Unmatched junction bases numbered 4, after V lost 5 bases and J lost 0 bases. The CDR3 spans 15 residues. CDR3 DNA sequence: TGTGCCAGCAGCCCGACAGGGTCCTCTGGAAACACCATATATTTT. Translating gives CASSPTGSSGNTIYF.

V is TRBV10-2 and J is TRBJ2-1, with 11 bases matching TRBD2. The CDR3 has 15 residues. Germline CDR1 WSHSY, CDR2 SAAADI. The ends lost 3 bases at V and 3 bases at J; junction bases unmatched: 1. The CDR3, as DNA: TGCGCCAGCAGTGATGGGACTAGCGGCTACAATGAGCAGTTCTTC. Translation: CASSDGTSGYNEQFF.

This CDR3 is CASSQETLAYNEQFF. The CDR3 nucleotides are TGCGCCAGCAGCCAAGAGACATTAGCCTACAATGAGCAGTTCTTC. The V gene is TRBV4-3, the J gene TRBJ2-1; D gene unclear. Germline CDR1 and CDR2: LGHNA and YSLEER. This CDR3 comprises 15 residues. Trimming stripped 0 bases from V and 2 bases from J, with 8 bases between.

V and J are TRBV28 and TRBJ2-5, with 8 bases identical to TRBD1. Germline CDR1 reads MDHEN; CDR2 reads SYDVKM. The CDR3 has 13 amino acids. V dropped 5 bases and J dropped 5; count of bases not matched to a gene: 4. CDR3 residues: CASSSGQGETQYF. The CDR3 DNA reads as TGTGCCAGCAGTAGCGGACAGGGTGAGACCCAGTACTTC.

The genes are TRBV7-9 and TRBJ2-3; no definite D call. Trimming took 1 base from V and 6 from J, leaving 5 bases between them. The CDR3 spans 12 residues. CDR1 SEHNR and CDR2 FQNEAQ come from the germline V gene (reference sequence). This CDR3 reads CASSLVPDTQYF. CDR3 DNA: TGTGCCAGCAGCTTAGTACCTGATACGCAGTATTTT.

The V and J genes are TRBV5-5 and TRBJ1-5; no firm D call. V lost 0 bases to trimming and J lost 1 base, with 8 bases between them. CDR1 is SGHKS and CDR2 is YYEKEE in the germline V gene (reference sequence). CDR3 length equals 15 residues. The CDR3 loop reads CASSLGEGSNQPQHF. For the CDR3, the DNA is TGTGCCAGCAGCTTGGGTGAGGGCAGCAATCAGCCCCAGCATTTT.

J is TRBJ1-1 and V is TRBV27; TRBD1 is a possible D gene (6 bases). The CDR3 is 14 amino acids. V was clipped by 5 bases and J by 0 bases, with 10 bases between them. Germline-derived CDR1 and CDR2 are MNHEY and SMNVEV (reference sequence). The CDR3 DNA sequence: TGTGCCAGCAGTGTAGACAGGTTGAACACTGAAGCTTTCTTT. It translates to CASSVDRLNTEAFF.

CDR3 sequence reads: CASSYGTGSSQPQHF. DNA for the CDR3: TGTGCCAGCAGTTACGGGACAGGGAGTTCCCAGCCCCAGCATTTT. The rearrangement uses TRBV6-6 and TRBJ1-5; 9 bases match TRBD1. CDR3 size: 15 residues. V was pared by 2 bases and J by 7 bases, with 6 bases of the junction left unmatched. CDR1 is MNHNY and CDR2 is SVGAGI in the germline V gene (reference sequence).

J is TRBJ1-1 and V is TRBV19, with D maybe TRBD1 (5 bases). The CDR3 runs to 14 residues. Trimming pared 2 bases from V and 4 bases from J, leaving 11 bases between. Per germline, CDR1 LNHDA and CDR2 SQIVND (reference sequence). The CDR3 loop is CASSIRGVGTEAFF. CDR3 coding DNA: TGTGCCAGTAGTATAAGGGGAGTAGGCACTGAAGCTTTCTTT.

The V and J genes are TRBV9 and TRBJ2-2, with 16 bases fitting TRBD2. The CDR3 covers 17 residues. J gave up 7 bases and V 0 bases, and 3 bases lay outside the gene matches. Germline loops: CDR1 SGDLS, CDR2 YYNGEE. This CDR3 reads CASSVGGLAGGGGELFF. The CDR3 DNA follows: TGTGCCAGCAGCGTAGGGGGACTAGCGGGAGGGGGCGGGGAGCTGTTTTTT.

This chain joins TRBV5-4 and TRBJ2-3; 10 nucleotides align to TRBD2. The CDR3 covers 16 residues. Germline V lookup: CDR1 SGHNT, CDR2 YYREEE (reference sequence). The trim removed 1 base at V and 5 bases at J, leaving 7 bases unmatched. The CDR3 here is CASSLRLAGVQDTQYF. Written as DNA, the CDR3 is TGTGCCAGCAGCTTGAGGCTAGCGGGAGTGCAAGATACGCAGTATTTT.

In the case of this clone: The sample carries other DNA sequences with the same CDR3. The genes are TRBV6-6 and TRBJ1-5; D is unclear. Germline assignment: CDR1 MNHNY and CDR2 SVGAGI (reference sequence). This CDR3 comprises 14 residues. Trimming shortened V by 2 bases and J by 0 bases, and 5 bases separated the two germline ends. CDR3 sequence: CASSYGGSNQPQHF. The CDR3, as DNA: TGTGCCAGCAGTTACGGAGGTAGCAATCAGCCCCAGCATTTT.

Notes on this clone: The junction shows a germline mismatch at one end, possibly a read error. The genes are TRBV15 and TRBJ2-2; 7 bases are a match to TRBD2. The CDR3 contains 13 residues. The germline V gene encodes CDR1 LNHNV and CDR2 YYDKDF (reference sequence). CDR3 coding DNA: TGTGCCACCAGCAGAGCGGGGGGAGAGGAGCCGTTTTTT. Encoded protein: CATSRAGGEEPFF.

The V call is TRBV27, the J call TRBJ1-1; 9 bases map to TRBD1. Germline-derived CDR1 and CDR2 are MNHEY and SMNVEV (reference sequence). The CDR3 contains 15 residues. V lost 3 bases and J lost 0; bases outside the gene matches: 2. CDR3 coding DNA: TGTGCCAGCAGTTTTACAGGGGGCCTGAACACTGAAGCTTTCTTT. Translation: CASSFTGGLNTEAFF.

V usage is TRBV11-3 and J usage is TRBJ2-5, with no clear D. Trimming shortened V by 4 bases and J by 5 bases, and 8 bases separated the two germline ends. Germline V gene data show CDR1 as SGHNT and CDR2 as YENEEA. The CDR3 runs 12 residues. CDR3 region: CASSWGKETQYF. For the CDR3, the DNA is TGTGCCAGCAGCTGGGGAAAGGAGACCCAGTACTTC.

This chain uses TRBV27 with TRBJ1-3; weak D call: TRBD1 (6 bases). V was trimmed by 2 bases and J by 3 bases, leaving 11 bases between them. The V gene's germline CDR1 is MNHEY and CDR2 SMNVEV (reference sequence). CDR3 length equals 15 residues. The CDR3 coding sequence is TGTGCCAGCAGTTTAGGGGCAGGGGTTGGAAACACCATATATTTT. This codes for CASSLGAGVGNTIYF.